The sequence of this TCR beta chain was determined in a study of T cell responses to AZD1222 COVID-19 vaccine. Using immunoSEQ multiplex PCR, the repertoire was profiled, and TCRdb retains in-frame clones only, with some absent. The data show 75,000 to 90,000 clones, 75% to 90% seen once. Study conclusions and caveats: The CD4 TCRs associated with vaccination extended across spike and predominated at 160-218 and 743-854. Epitopes outside B.1.351 and B.1.1.7 mutated regions reportedly drew nearly half of spike TCRs. Baseline seropositivity characterized only a handful of AZD1222 recipients.

CDR1 is SGHRS and CDR2 is YFSETQ in the germline V gene. The CDR3 contains 12 residues. Trimming removed 4 bases from V and 0 bases from J, with 5 bases in between. This clone was seen once. The target antigen is unknown. The V gene is TRBV5-1, the J gene TRBJ2-7, with D unresolved. This material consisted of peripheral blood, taken 28 days after the second AZD1222 dose. The clonotype originates from an adult who received the AZD1222 COVID-19 vaccine. Here the CDR3 reads CASSQGSYEQYV. The CDR3 coding sequence is TGCGCCAGCAGCCAAGGCTCCTACGAGCAGTACGTC.